These T cell receptor beta chains were read from a single sample in a study of T cells after yellow fever vaccination. TCRdb passed the 5' RACE reads through MiXCR, listing each CDR3 protein once. The sample yields roughly 110,000 distinct CDR3 sequences, more than 7.5% seen once. The sample in question was CD8+ T cells sorted from PBMCs, obtained 45 days after the yellow fever booster vaccination. The receptors were sampled from a man aged 25 to 45 who received the YFV17D yellow fever vaccine. CDR3s include the opening cysteine and the closing phenylalanine or tryptophan. D genes are given only for firm matches. The size of a clone is reported for some rows only, either as once, few or many, or as a class for expanded clones.

-	TRBV27	many	TRBJ2-5	CASSPQRRDGETQYF	TGTGCCAGCAGTCCCCAACGCAGGGATGGCGAGACCCAGTACTTC
TRBD1	TRBV11-2	-	TRBJ1-5	CASSLERGGQWTQHF	TGTGCCAGCAGCTTAGAAAGAGGGGGCCAGTGGACCCAGCATTTT
TRBD1	TRBV2	few	TRBJ2-7	CASSGTGDRAYGYEQYF	TGTGCCAGCAGTGGCACCGGGGACAGGGCCTATGGCTACGAGCAGTACTTC
TRBD1	TRBV7-2	few	TRBJ2-7	CASSSTGDSLYEQYF	TGTGCCAGCAGCTCGACCGGGGACAGCCTCTACGAGCAGTACTTC
-	TRBV12-3/TRBV12-4	many	TRBJ2-3	CASSLSGPGDTQYF	TGTGCCAGCAGTTTGTCAGGCCCAGGGGATACGCAGTATTTT
TRBD1	TRBV12-3/TRBV12-4	-	TRBJ2-7	CASTSTGDRAPYEQYF	TGTGCCAGCACCTCAACGGGGGACAGGGCCCCATACGAGCAGTACTTC
-	TRBV7-9	-	TRBJ2-7	CASSGTGPNSYEQYF	TGTGCCAGCAGCGGGACGGGACCGAACTCCTACGAGCAGTACTTC
TRBD2	TRBV5-5	many	TRBJ2-1	CASSWTSGANEQFF	TGTGCCAGCAGCTGGACTAGCGGGGCCAATGAGCAGTTCTTC
TRBD2	TRBV7-7	-	TRBJ2-2	CASSLVGGGHTGELFF	TGTGCTAGCAGCTTGGTCGGCGGGGGGCACACCGGGGAGCTGTTTTTT
TRBD2	TRBV7-9	many	TRBJ2-1	CASSLTGTSFDEQFF	TGTGCCAGCAGTTTAACCGGGACTAGTTTCGATGAGCAGTTCTTC
-	TRBV27	many	TRBJ2-7	CASSLASQSYEQYF	TGTGCCAGCAGTTTAGCGTCCCAGTCCTACGAGCAGTACTTC
-	TRBV20-1	many	TRBJ2-5	CSASPLLGPSQETQYF	TGCAGTGCTAGCCCTTTGCTCGGCCCGTCACAAGAGACCCAGTACTTC
-	TRBV7-2	many	TRBJ2-1	CASSVGSRELSYNEQFF	TGTGCCAGCAGCGTGGGAAGTCGGGAGTTATCCTACAATGAGCAGTTCTTC
-	TRBV29-1	many	TRBJ2-1	CSGDPGYNEQFF	TGCAGCGGAGACCCAGGGTACAATGAGCAGTTCTTC
-	TRBV7-2	many	TRBJ1-5	CASSLFSGTFSNQPQHF	TGTGCCAGCAGCTTATTCTCCGGGACATTTAGCAATCAGCCCCAGCATTTT
-	TRBV29-1	many	TRBJ2-1	CSGRDGEIYNEQFF	TGCAGCGGCCGGGACGGGGAAATCTACAATGAGCAGTTCTTC
TRBD2	TRBV6-5	many	TRBJ2-7	CASRSLGGSGYEQYF	TGTGCCAGCAGATCCTTGGGGGGGAGTGGGTACGAGCAGTACTTC
TRBD2	TRBV30	-	TRBJ2-7	CAWSVTSAGGHEQYF	TGTGCCTGGAGTGTAACTTCAGCGGGAGGACACGAGCAGTACTTC
TRBD1	TRBV7-9	many	TRBJ2-1	CASSLGTGGPYEQFF	TGTGCCAGCAGCTTGGGGACAGGGGGACCCTATGAGCAGTTCTTC
-	TRBV19	-	TRBJ2-7	CASSPQVGWLSYEQYF	TGTGCCAGTAGTCCCCAAGTTGGTTGGCTCTCCTACGAGCAGTACTTC
-	TRBV6-2/TRBV6-3	-	TRBJ2-7	CASSPNLEQYF	TGTGCCAGCAGTCCAAACCTTGAGCAGTACTTC
-	TRBV4-3	few	TRBJ2-1	CASSQVRYVVADEQFF	TGCGCCAGCAGCCAAGTGAGGTATGTGGTCGCGGATGAGCAGTTCTTC
TRBD1	TRBV7-9	many	TRBJ2-1	CASSSDRDNEQFF	TGTGCCAGCAGCTCGGACAGGGACAATGAGCAGTTCTTC
TRBD2	TRBV2	many	TRBJ2-3	CASSAELAGGDTQYF	TGTGCCAGCAGTGCAGAACTAGCGGGCGGAGATACGCAGTATTTT
-	TRBV3-1	many	TRBJ2-7	CASSSWTESNEQYF	TGTGCCAGCAGCTCCTGGACTGAGTCTAACGAGCAGTACTTC
TRBD1	TRBV2	many	TRBJ2-7	CATRTGDEQYF	TGTGCCACCCGGACAGGGGACGAGCAGTACTTC
-	TRBV21-1	-	TRBJ2-5	CARSKGRLAGGPGKETQYF	TGTGCCAGAAGCAAAGGGAGGCTAGCGGGAGGGCCCGGAAAAGAGACCCAGTACTTC
TRBD2	TRBV12-5	-	TRBJ2-7	CASGLVSQSTRGLEGEQYF	TGTGCTAGTGGTTTGGTATCTCAGTCTACCAGGGGACTAGAGGGCGAGCAGTACTTC
TRBD2	TRBV4-3	many	TRBJ2-2	CASSQRTSILAGELFF	TGCGCCAGCAGCCAGAGGACTAGCATTCTTGCCGGGGAGCTGTTTTTT
-	TRBV14	many	TRBJ2-1	CASSQSAVLAWGNEQFF	TGTGCCAGCAGCCAATCTGCGGTCCTAGCTTGGGGGAATGAGCAGTTCTTC
TRBD2	TRBV28	many	TRBJ2-7	CASSSPETSGSYEQYF	TGTGCCAGCAGTTCTCCCGAGACTAGCGGGAGTTACGAGCAGTACTTC
-	TRBV29-1	many	TRBJ2-1	CSVAGDWNEQFF	TGCAGCGTTGCAGGGGACTGGAATGAGCAGTTCTTC
-	TRBV6-4	many	TRBJ2-7	CARNYEQYF	TGTGCCAGGAACTACGAGCAGTACTTC
-	TRBV25-1	many	TRBJ2-1	CATRLGPNEQFF	TGTGCCACCAGACTAGGCCCCAATGAGCAGTTCTTC
-	TRBV13	-	TRBJ2-1	CASSPSSNSYNEQFF	TGTGCCAGCAGCCCCTCCAGCAACTCCTACAATGAGCAGTTCTTC
-	TRBV4-2	many	TRBJ2-7	CASSQGDASYEQYF	TGTGCCAGCAGCCAAGGGGACGCCTCCTACGAGCAGTACTTC
TRBD2	TRBV13	-	TRBJ2-1	CASTSPGLADYNEQFF	TGTGCCAGCACCTCTCCTGGCCTAGCGGACTACAATGAGCAGTTCTTC